Included here is one T cell receptor (beta chain) sequence, with context. Its antigen is as yet unknown. The sample originates from a study of Ad26.COV2.S vaccination and SARS-CoV-2 variants. Points from the study as a whole: People given the vaccine had a wider spike-specific TCR breadth than placebo recipients did.

This table comes from immunoSEQ multiplex PCR, and its TCRdb copy is limited to in-frame clones, with some not included. The repertoire holds approximately 350,000 clones, roughly 80% seen once, with almost 7.5% in the top ten. Treatment indicated: roughly 19 received Ad26.COV2.S at low or high dose, single or two shots; about 5 received placebo; per-sample allocation not given. On day 63 after the first injection, vaccine and placebo recipients gave samples. This CDR3 has 16 amino acids. V lost 2 bases and J 0 bases, leaving 12 bases between the germline ends. Germline lookup yields CDR1 KGHSH and CDR2 LQKENI.

This sequence was found in a person aged 18-65 years who received the Ad26.COV2.S COVID-19 vaccine or a placebo. The material sequenced was peripheral blood, taken in a trial of Ad26.COV2.S vaccine versus placebo. The chain uses TRBV18 and TRBJ2-3; D is unresolved. CDR3 DNA sequence: TGTGCCAGCTCACCAACACCAATTATAAGCACAGATACGCAGTATTTT. Its translation is CASSPTPIISTDTQYF.